The T cell receptor (beta chain) described here comes from a study of OX40 agonist ivuxolimab in advanced cancers. Note on this clone: Antigen: not known.

Per germline, CDR1 SGHTA and CDR2 FQGNSA. With 1 base removed from V and 7 bases from J, the gap between germline ends came to 5 bases. The CDR3 contains 13 residues. Repertoires were generated with immunoSEQ multiplex PCR, while TCRdb's copy carries only in-frame clones and drops some. This sample carries 15,000 to 20,000 clones, about four fifths of them seen once, and the ten largest clones take about a third. General study findings and limits: Relative to CD4+ cells, CD8+ T cells on average had more expanded clones.

The chain has TRBV7-2 and TRBJ1-6; D uncertain. The specimen comprised CD4+ or CD8+ T cells sorted from blood, sampled in a trial of the OX40 agonist ivuxolimab. This clonotype originated in an adult with an advanced solid tumor such as melanoma, head and neck, liver or kidney cancer. CDR3 residues: CASSLVSNSPLHF. CDR3 in DNA: TGTGCCAGCAGCTTAGTATCGAATTCACCCCTCCACTTT.